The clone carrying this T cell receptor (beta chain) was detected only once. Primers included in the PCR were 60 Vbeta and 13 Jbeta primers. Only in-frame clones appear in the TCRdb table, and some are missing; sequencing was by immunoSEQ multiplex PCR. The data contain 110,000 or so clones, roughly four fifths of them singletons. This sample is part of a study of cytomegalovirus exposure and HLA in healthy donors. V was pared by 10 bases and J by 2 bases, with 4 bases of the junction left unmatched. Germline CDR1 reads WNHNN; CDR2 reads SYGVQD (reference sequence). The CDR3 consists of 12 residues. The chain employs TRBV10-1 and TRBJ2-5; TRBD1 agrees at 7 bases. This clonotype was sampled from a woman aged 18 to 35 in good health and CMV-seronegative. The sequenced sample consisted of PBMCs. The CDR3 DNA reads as TGCGCCACCCAGGACAGGCAAGAGACCCAGTACTTC. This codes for CATQDRQETQYF.